This passage covers 15 T cell receptor beta chains from one sample sequenced in a study of shared clonotypes between healthy human individuals. Measured with immunoSEQ multiplex PCR; TCRdb has only the in-frame clones, and not every one. The table records 2 million to 2.5 million clones, 85% to 95% of them present only once. The sequenced material came from naive CD4+ T cells sorted from blood. Subset: CD45RA+ positively selected. The source of these receptors is a man younger than 35 in good health.

This clone has at least ten counts. Other DNA sequences from this sample encode an identical CDR3 as well. The CDR3 here is CASSQVPPFNYEQYF. For the CDR3, the DNA is TGCGCCAGCAGCCAAGTTCCGCCGTTTAACTACGAGCAGTACTTC. The J gene is TRBJ2-7, the V gene TRBV4-1; D uncertain. V was pared by 1 base and J by 3 bases, with 13 bases between. Per the germline V gene, CDR1 is MGHRA and CDR2 is YSYEKL. The CDR3 sequence is 15 residues long.

The V call is TRBV6-5, the J call TRBJ2-7, with 7 bases aligning to TRBD1. Germline CDR1 reads MNHEY; CDR2 reads SVGAGI. The CDR3 sequence is 15 residues long. Losses at the gene ends were 5 bases for V and 0 bases for J; bases not matched to a gene: 7. CDR3 region: CASSRRDSSSYEQYF. The CDR3 DNA reads TGTGCCAGCAGTCGACGGGACAGCTCCTCCTACGAGCAGTACTTC.

The rearrangement uses TRBV18 and TRBJ1-1; TRBD1 might be the D (5 bases). V gave up 4 bases and J gave up 0 bases, with 12 bases separating them. CDR3 length equals 15 residues. Looked up from germline, CDR1 is KGHSH and CDR2 is LQKENI. CDR3: CASSLSRALNTEAFF. The CDR3 nucleotides are TGTGCCAGCTCACTTAGCAGGGCCTTGAACACTGAAGCTTTCTTT.

This chain links TRBV10-1 with TRBJ2-1; D not certain. The V gene lost 0 bases and the J gene lost 6 bases, with 15 bases spanning the gap. The CDR3 consists of 16 residues. Germline CDR1 is WNHNN and CDR2 is SYGVQD (reference sequence). The CDR3 spells CASSESPRPSINEQFF. Here the CDR3 DNA reads TGCGCCAGCAGTGAGTCGCCGAGGCCCTCAATCAATGAGCAGTTCTTC.

The chain carries TRBV7-9 and TRBJ2-1, with D unresolved. The CDR3 contains 17 residues. The germline V gene encodes CDR1 SEHNR and CDR2 FQNEAQ (reference sequence). V gave up 3 bases and J gave up 4 bases, with 19 bases separating them. The CDR3 reads CASSFLGWYTPYNEQFF. The CDR3 coding sequence is TGTGCCAGCAGCTTTCTCGGCTGGTACACACCGTACAATGAGCAGTTCTTC.

The J gene is TRBJ2-2, the V gene TRBV18, with TRBD2 matching over 11 bases. Per the germline V gene, CDR1 is KGHSH and CDR2 is LQKENI. The CDR3 length is 16 residues. J was trimmed by 4 bases and V by 5 bases; bases with no gene match: 6. Written as DNA, the CDR3 is TGTGCCAGCTCAACACTAGCGGGAGACGGCACCGGGGAGCTGTTTTTT. Its protein is CASSTLAGDGTGELFF.

The rearrangement links TRBV5-4 to TRBJ2-7, with 12 nucleotides matching TRBD1. Germline V CDR1 and CDR2: SGHNT, YYREEE (reference sequence). The CDR3 is made up of 16 amino acids. The V and J ends lost 1 base and 4 bases, in that order; junction bases with no gene match: 6. CDR3 residues: CASSLPGTGGPYEQYF. CDR3 nucleotide sequence: TGTGCCAGCAGCTTGCCCGGGACAGGGGGCCCTTACGAGCAGTACTTC.

As regards this clone: Different DNA sequences within this sample yield the same CDR3. The rearrangement uses TRBV6-5 and TRBJ2-3; no reliable D call. The CDR3 spans 13 residues. V lost 3 bases, J lost 3 bases, and 7 bases lay in between. The germline CDR1 and CDR2 sequences are MNHEY and SVGAGI. This CDR3 is CASSYGRTDTQYF. The CDR3 coding sequence is TGTGCCAGCAGTTATGGCAGGACAGATACGCAGTATTTT.

The J gene is TRBJ2-5, the V gene TRBV11-2; 14 nucleotides line up with TRBD2. Germline V gives CDR1 SGHAT, CDR2 FQNNGV. V lost 5 bases, J lost 2 bases, and 4 bases stayed unmatched. The CDR3 length is 16 residues. The CDR3 DNA reads as TGTGCCAGCAGCCCCGGGACTAGCGGGAGTCAAGAGACCCAGTACTTC. Residues: CASSPGTSGSQETQYF.

J is TRBJ1-1 and V is TRBV6-5; D unclear. CDR1 and CDR2 (germline): MNHEY, SVGAGI. Trimming took off 2 bases at V and 0 bases at J, with 7 bases between the two ends. This CDR3 has 14 amino acids. As DNA, the CDR3 is TGTGCCAGCAGTTACAGGGAGATGAACACTGAAGCTTTCTTT. It encodes CASSYREMNTEAFF.

The chain uses TRBV7-9 and TRBJ2-1, with D perhaps matching TRBD1 or TRBD2 (5 bases each). Looked up from germline, CDR1 is SEHNR and CDR2 is FQNEAQ (reference sequence). CDR3 length: 17 amino acids. The germline V and J ends were trimmed by 0 bases and 3 bases, with 15 bases remaining between them. CDR3 DNA: TGTGCCAGCAGCTTAGCGAGGGGTGCTGGGGGCTACAATGAGCAGTTCTTC. It yields the protein CASSLARGAGGYNEQFF.

This chain links TRBV30 with TRBJ1-1; D is possibly TRBD1 (5 bases). This CDR3 is built from 14 residues. The germline CDR1 and CDR2 sequences are GTSNPN and SVGIG (reference sequence). V lost 3 bases to trimming and J lost 4 bases, with 15 bases between them. CDR3 DNA: TGTGCCTGGAGGAGCAGGGTGTTCGGCACTGAAGCTTTCTTT. Translated, it gives CAWRSRVFGTEAFF.

This CDR3 reads CAGQGGVEPQHF. CDR3 nucleotide sequence: TGTGCCGGACAGGGGGGCGTGGAGCCCCAGCATTTT. The rearrangement links TRBV28 to TRBJ1-5; 10 bases match TRBD1. The CDR3 is 12 residues long. V was pared by 11 bases and J by 8 bases, with 6 bases of the junction left unmatched. Germline lookup yields CDR1 MDHEN and CDR2 SYDVKM. Full variable domain (remainder filled in from reference TRBV28 and TRBJ1-5): DVKVTQSSRYLVKRTGEKVFLECVQDMDHENMFWYRQDPGLGLRLIYFSYDVKMKEKGDIPEGYSVSREKKERFSLILESASTNQTSMYLCAGQGGVEPQHFGDGTRLSIL.

This sequence joins TRBV30 and TRBJ1-5; TRBD1 matches 8 bases. V dropped 4 bases and J dropped 7; count of bases not matched to a gene: 9. CDR3 length equals 14 residues. Germline V lookup: CDR1 GTSNPN, CDR2 SVGIG (reference sequence). The CDR3 sequence: CAWNTAGGGQPQHF. CDR3 nucleotide sequence: TGTGCCTGGAACACTGCAGGGGGCGGCCAGCCCCAGCATTTT.

The gene calls are TRBV18 and TRBJ2-7; perhaps TRBD1 as D (6 bases). The ends were cut back, 0 bases at V and 7 bases at J, with 13 bases in the middle. This CDR3 has 14 residues. Per the germline V gene, CDR1 is KGHSH and CDR2 is LQKENI. The DNA for the CDR3 is TGTGCCAGCTCACCACCGGGGGCAGCTGAGGAGCAGTACTTC. Amino acid sequence: CASSPPGAAEEQYF.